This section outlines one T cell receptor beta chain sequence together with its context. Its antigen is not identified. The data stem from a study of cytomegalovirus exposure and HLA in healthy donors. Overall study: Researchers previously reported finding roughly 120 million unique TCR beta sequences from 170 million or so T cells. General observations from the study: For most subjects, TCR beta sequences were reported to predict HLA-A and HLA-B alleles with accuracy. By HLA locus, TCR association rates varied in a later analysis, with DRB1 showing the most and HLA-C the fewest.

Use of 60 Vbeta and 13 Jbeta primers characterized the PCR. The table came from immunoSEQ multiplex PCR; TCRdb's copy has only in-frame clones and leaves some out. The sample consists of around 150,000 clones, around 80% of them appearing once. The CDR3 spans 14 residues. V lost 4 bases to trimming and J lost 2 bases, with 10 bases between them. Germline-derived CDR1 and CDR2 are MNHNS and SASEGT. Sample: PBMCs. J is TRBJ2-3 and V is TRBV6-1, with a tentative D call TRBD2 (7 bases). This receptor was identified in a male donor in good health and CMV-seropositive. The CDR3 nucleotides read TGTGCCAGCAGTGGGGGGGGGCACACAGATACGCAGTATTTT. Translation: CASSGGGHTDTQYF.